These T cell receptor beta chains were read from a single sample in a study of regulatory T cells in long-lasting Graves disease. TCRdb re-analysed the multiplex PCR reads in MiXCR, keeping a single row per CDR3 protein. The data hold fewer than 400,000 distinct CDR3 sequences, with around a fifth observed a single time. The sample consisted of peripheral blood mononuclear cells (PBMCs), taken when the disease was refractory, from a patient treated with antithyroid drugs. The receptor set was obtained from a female donor with Graves disease. CDR3s include the opening cysteine and the closing phenylalanine or tryptophan. A D gene is named only where the DNA matches it firmly. Part of the rows lack a size; the others show once, few, many or a class for expanded clones.

J gene: TRBJ2-7
V gene: TRBV11-2
clone size: NA
D gene: NA
CDR3 protein: CASSFGGQNRYEQYF
CDR3 DNA: TGTGCCAGCAGCTTCGGCGGCCAAAATAGATACGAGCAGTACTTC

J gene: TRBJ2-5
V gene: TRBV25-1
clone size: many
D gene: NA
CDR3 protein: CASSDRSYQETQYF
CDR3 DNA: TGTGCCAGCAGTGACAGGTCGTACCAAGAGACCCAGTACTTC

J gene: TRBJ1-1
V gene: TRBV5-5
clone size: few
D gene: TRBD1
CDR3 protein: CASSLWGDRANTEAFF
CDR3 DNA: TGTGCCAGCAGCTTGTGGGGGGACAGGGCGAACACTGAAGCTTTCTTT

J gene: TRBJ2-5
V gene: TRBV11-3
clone size: many
D gene: NA
CDR3 protein: CASSFSREETQYF
CDR3 DNA: TGTGCCAGCAGCTTTTCCAGGGAGGAGACCCAGTACTTC

J gene: TRBJ1-6
V gene: TRBV28
clone size: many
D gene: TRBD1
CDR3 protein: CASNDRANRTPLHF
CDR3 DNA: TGTGCCAGCAACGACAGGGCGAACAGGACACCCCTCCACTTT

J gene: TRBJ2-2
V gene: TRBV3-1
clone size: NA
D gene: NA
CDR3 protein: CASSQALGAGELFF
CDR3 DNA: TGTGCCAGCAGCCAAGCTTTGGGTGCCGGGGAGCTGTTTTTT

J gene: TRBJ1-3
V gene: TRBV12-3/TRBV12-4
clone size: many
D gene: NA
CDR3 protein: CASSRPWDGYSGNTIYF
CDR3 DNA: TGTGCCAGCAGCCGTCCCTGGGACGGCTACTCTGGAAACACCATATATTTT

J gene: TRBJ2-4
V gene: TRBV27
clone size: many
D gene: NA
CDR3 protein: CASSLSPSVLKNIQYF
CDR3 DNA: TGTGCCAGCAGTTTATCCCCTAGCGTATTGAAAAACATTCAGTACTTC

J gene: TRBJ1-1
V gene: TRBV6-7
clone size: many
D gene: NA
CDR3 protein: CGLLAGRTEAFF
CDR3 DNA: TGTGGACTCCTAGCAGGGCGAACTGAAGCTTTCTTT

J gene: TRBJ2-7
V gene: TRBV13
clone size: NA
D gene: NA
CDR3 protein: CASSPGVPPEQYF
CDR3 DNA: TGTGCCAGCAGCCCAGGGGTACCACCCGAGCAGTACTTC

J gene: TRBJ2-7
V gene: TRBV3-1
clone size: few
D gene: NA
CDR3 protein: CASSQDENYEQYF
CDR3 DNA: TGTGCCAGCAGCCAGGACGAGAACTACGAGCAGTACTTC

J gene: TRBJ2-7
V gene: TRBV7-8
clone size: NA
D gene: NA
CDR3 protein: CASSLEGMRYEQYF
CDR3 DNA: TGTGCCAGCAGCTTAGAGGGGATGAGGTACGAGCAGTACTTC

J gene: TRBJ2-2
V gene: TRBV5-1
clone size: few
D gene: NA
CDR3 protein: CASSRTLAGELFF
CDR3 DNA: TGCGCCAGCAGTAGAACCCTTGCCGGGGAGCTGTTTTTT

J gene: TRBJ1-1
V gene: TRBV5-5
clone size: many
D gene: NA
CDR3 protein: CASSLDVGRGGDTEAFF
CDR3 DNA: TGTGCCAGCAGCTTGGATGTGGGGCGCGGAGGGGACACTGAAGCTTTCTTT

J gene: TRBJ2-1
V gene: TRBV28
clone size: NA
D gene: TRBD1
CDR3 protein: CASSPPGTGYNEQFF
CDR3 DNA: TGTGCCAGCAGTCCCCCCGGGACAGGATACAATGAGCAGTTCTTC

J gene: TRBJ1-1
V gene: TRBV3-1
clone size: many
D gene: NA
CDR3 protein: CASSRTENTEAFF
CDR3 DNA: TGTGCCAGCAGCCGCACGGAGAACACTGAAGCTTTCTTT

J gene: TRBJ2-7
V gene: TRBV6-1
clone size: many
D gene: NA
CDR3 protein: CASSPTGHGVYF
CDR3 DNA: TGTGCCAGCAGCCCGACGGGACACGGGGTTTACTTC

J gene: TRBJ2-7
V gene: TRBV7-9
clone size: NA
D gene: TRBD2
CDR3 protein: CASSTDRTSIVYEQYF
CDR3 DNA: TGTGCCAGCAGCACCGACCGGACTAGTATAGTCTACGAGCAGTACTTC

J gene: TRBJ1-2
V gene: TRBV7-8
clone size: many
D gene: NA
CDR3 protein: CASSPSERSSGGGYTF
CDR3 DNA: TGTGCCAGCAGCCCCTCGGAAAGGTCTTCCGGGGGTGGCTACACCTTC

J gene: TRBJ1-5
V gene: TRBV20-1
clone size: few
D gene: TRBD1
CDR3 protein: CSASTPGQGSQPQHF
CDR3 DNA: TGCAGTGCTAGTACCCCGGGACAGGGGAGCCAGCCCCAGCATTTT

J gene: TRBJ2-6
V gene: TRBV27
clone size: NA
D gene: TRBD1
CDR3 protein: CASSSDYRPPGTGVGANVLTF
CDR3 DNA: TGTGCCAGCAGTTCAGATTATCGCCCCCCCGGGACAGGGGTCGGGGCCAACGTCCTGACTTTC

J gene: TRBJ2-5
V gene: TRBV15
clone size: NA
D gene: NA
CDR3 protein: CATSNKRETQYF
CDR3 DNA: TGTGCCACCAGCAATAAGAGAGAGACCCAGTACTTC

J gene: TRBJ1-2
V gene: TRBV9
clone size: NA
D gene: NA
CDR3 protein: CASSVADRNYGYTF
CDR3 DNA: TGTGCCAGCAGCGTAGCCGACAGAAACTATGGCTACACCTTC

J gene: TRBJ2-3
V gene: TRBV28
clone size: NA
D gene: TRBD2
CDR3 protein: CASSFRWTSAADTQYF
CDR3 DNA: TGTGCCAGCAGTTTCAGGTGGACTAGCGCAGCAGATACGCAGTATTTT

J gene: TRBJ2-7
V gene: TRBV7-2
clone size: many
D gene: NA
CDR3 protein: CASSAYGEAYEQYF
CDR3 DNA: TGTGCCAGCAGCGCGTACGGGGAAGCCTACGAGCAGTACTTC

J gene: TRBJ2-7
V gene: TRBV12-3/TRBV12-4
clone size: many
D gene: NA
CDR3 protein: CASSVRGRASYEQYF
CDR3 DNA: TGTGCCAGCAGTGTCAGGGGCCGAGCGTCCTACGAGCAGTACTTC

J gene: TRBJ2-2
V gene: TRBV29-1
clone size: NA
D gene: NA
CDR3 protein: CSVEEGGAPNTGELFF
CDR3 DNA: TGCAGCGTTGAAGAGGGGGGGGCGCCGAACACCGGGGAGCTGTTTTTT

J gene: TRBJ1-3
V gene: TRBV7-2
clone size: few
D gene: NA
CDR3 protein: CASSLVSGSSGNTIYF
CDR3 DNA: TGTGCCAGCAGCTTAGTATCGGGCAGCTCTGGAAACACCATATATTTT